The rows below give T cell receptor beta chains drawn from one sample of a study of shared clonotypes between healthy human individuals. Libraries were prepared by immunoSEQ multiplex PCR; TCRdb keeps only in-frame clonotypes and omits some of them. This table has around 1.9 million clones, over 85% appearing once. The sequencing input was naive CD8+ T cells from PBMCs. These receptors were taken from a man aged 18 to 30 in good health. Some clones in this sample may be carry-over from other donors' samples. The CDR3 runs from the conserved cysteine through the conserved F or W. D genes are given only for firm matches. Part of the rows lack a size; the others show once, few, many or a class for expanded clones.

v_call,d_call,clone_size,j_call,cdr3_nt,cdr3_aa
TRBV7-2,TRBD2,.,TRBJ2-1,TGTGCCAGCAGCTTAGAACTGGAAGGGAGGGACAATGAGCAGTTCTTC,CASSLELEGRDNEQFF
TRBV19,TRBD2,.,TRBJ2-1,TGTGCCAGCCAAGCGGGAGGGTTGTACAATGAGCAGTTCTTC,CASQAGGLYNEQFF
TRBV6-6,.,few,TRBJ2-3,TGTGCCAGCAGTTCCGCAAGGCCCAACACAGATACGCAGTATTTT,CASSSARPNTDTQYF
TRBV6-1,.,.,TRBJ1-2,TGTGCCAGCATTTTCTCGGCGGGTGGCTACACCTTC,CASIFSAGGYTF
TRBV10-3,TRBD2,.,TRBJ2-3,TGTGCCATCAGTGATCCCCGTTTGGGCGGGAGAGAGGATACGCAGTATTTT,CAISDPRLGGREDTQYF
TRBV2,.,.,TRBJ1-2,TGTGCCAGCGCCTGGCGGGACTATGGCTACACCTTC,CASAWRDYGYTF
TRBV27,.,once,TRBJ2-3,TGTGCCAGCAGTGCCCTCGAGGGAGATACGCAGTATTTT,CASSALEGDTQYF
TRBV28,TRBD1,.,TRBJ2-7,TGTGCCAGCGTGCCCGACAGGGGCTTATACGAGCAGTACTTC,CASVPDRGLYEQYF
TRBV5-1,.,.,TRBJ2-2,TGCGCCAGCAGCTTGGTATCGGAGAACACCGGGGAGCTGTTTTTT,CASSLVSENTGELFF
TRBV15,.,.,TRBJ2-7,TGTGCCACCAGACCCAAGAGCTCCTACGAGCAGTACTTC,CATRPKSSYEQYF
TRBV7-3,.,.,TRBJ2-3,TGTGCCAGCAGCGACGCCCTAACAGATACGCAGTATTTT,CASSDALTDTQYF
TRBV7-9,.,.,TRBJ1-5,TGTGCCAGCAGCTTCGGTGGCTTGGGTCAGCCCCAGCATTTT,CASSFGGLGQPQHF
TRBV27,.,.,TRBJ1-5,TGTGCCAGCAGTTGGGGGGGGCCGGGACAGCCCCAGCATTTT,CASSWGGPGQPQHF
TRBV7-9,.,.,TRBJ2-3,TGTGCCAGCAGCTTACTGGACGAGATTAGCACAGATACGCAGTATTTT,CASSLLDEISTDTQYF
TRBV28,.,.,TRBJ1-1,TGTGCCAGCAGTTTATTGAGGGGCCCTTACACTGAAGCTTTCTTT,CASSLLRGPYTEAFF
TRBV4-1,TRBD2,once,TRBJ2-1,TGCGCCAGCAGCCATCAGACCCCCCCTAGCGGGAGAGGCAATGAGCAGTTCTTC,CASSHQTPPSGRGNEQFF
TRBV5-6,.,.,TRBJ2-5,TGTGCCAGCAGCCCCTGGCGGCGTGGTTGGAGGGAGACCCAGTACTTC,CASSPWRRGWRETQYF
TRBV2,.,.,TRBJ1-5,TGTGCCAGCAGTGAAACCGGGAATAGCAATCAGCCCCAGCATTTT,CASSETGNSNQPQHF
TRBV7-9,.,once,TRBJ2-1,TGTGCCAGCAGCTGGTTGGACGGTGAGCAGTTCTTC,CASSWLDGEQFF
TRBV4-1,.,.,TRBJ2-1,TGCGCCAGCAGCTTTAACAGGGATACCTACAATGAGCAGTTCTTC,CASSFNRDTYNEQFF
TRBV4-3,TRBD1,.,TRBJ2-1,TGCGCCAGCAGCGCGGGACAGGGGCTTTTCAATGAGCAGTTCTTC,CASSAGQGLFNEQFF
TRBV5-6,.,.,TRBJ2-7,TGTGCCAGCACCCTGGGGACCTCTGGCTATTCCTACGAGCAGTACTTC,CASTLGTSGYSYEQYF
TRBV5-8,.,.,TRBJ2-7,TGTGCCAGCAGCTCCGGGCCAGGATACGAGCAGTACTTC,CASSSGPGYEQYF
TRBV9,TRBD1,once,TRBJ2-5,TGTGCCAGCAGCGTATTACAGGGGAAGGAGACCCAGTACTTC,CASSVLQGKETQYF
TRBV7-8,TRBD2,.,TRBJ2-1,TGTGCCAGCAGCGCCCGACTAGCGGGCCACCTGGAGGATGAGCAGTTCTTC,CASSARLAGHLEDEQFF
TRBV9,.,.,TRBJ2-1,TGTGCCAGCAGCGTGGACTTTCGGGGTTACGATGAGCAGTTCTTC,CASSVDFRGYDEQFF
TRBV7-8,.,.,TRBJ2-7,TGTGCCAGCAGCTTAGAGTCGGGAGCCTTCTCCTACGAGCAGTACTTC,CASSLESGAFSYEQYF